The TCR beta chain described here comes from a study of blood T cell repertoires in COVID-19. Across the study: The study drew acute and convalescent COVID-19 samples from the United States, Italy and Spain.

Sequencing was performed with immunoSEQ multiplex PCR; in TCRdb, only in-frame clones are kept and a portion is missing. The sample contains about 170,000 clones, roughly 85% of which appear only once. After removal of 8 bases from V and 5 bases from J, the junction contained 14 bases not matched to a gene. CDR1 and CDR2 from the germline V gene are SNHLY and FYNNEI. The CDR3 covers 15 residues. This clone appeared a single time. The sample taken for sequencing was PBMCs or T cells enriched from blood (not recorded which). The chain joins TRBV2 to TRBJ2-5; 7 bases map to TRBD2. This sequence was found in a woman in her sixties or seventies in a cohort exposed to, infected with or recovered from COVID-19 (not recorded which). The CDR3 DNA sequence: TGTGCCAGCGCCTCCCGGCTAGCGGAGAGGGAGACCCAGTACTTC. Translated, it gives CASASRLAERETQYF.